This T cell receptor (beta chain) was recorded in a study of blood T cell repertoires in COVID-19 (TCRdb year 2020). For context, the study as a whole: Collaborator samples came from the United States, Italy and Spain and covered acute and convalescent phases of COVID-19. The material from the prospective study consisted of cDNA or gDNA derived from T cells, B-cell-depleted T cells, or PBMCs. The dataset comprised deeply sampled blood TCRbeta repertoires from subjects exposed to, actively infected with, or recovered from COVID-19. A freely available public database, intended as a resource for researchers studying the immune response to SARS-CoV-2, is where the repertoires were released. Samples were obtained from the ongoing ImmuneRACE study (first 160 participants) and from about 1,300 subjects provided by 6 global collaborators. Nearly every sample came with metadata listing a de-identified subject ID, COVID-19 status, age in years and sex. Where HLA class I and class II types were available, the types were taken from metadata supplied by the sample provider, not from assay-based typing.

Worth noting for this clone: There is no known antigen for this receptor. No qualities accompany the bases; no much larger clone lies one base away.

Participants in the prospective study were enrolled through a virtual design, were aged about 18 to 90 years, and lived in about two dozen United States geographic areas. To assign participants to cohorts, the prospective study relied on clinical history that participants themselves reported in a screening survey and a study questionnaire. A participant counted as exposed if, within 2 weeks of entering the study, that participant had been in contact with someone who had a PCR-confirmed or clinician-diagnosed COVID-19 case. Mobile phlebotomists in the prospective study collected whole blood, serum and a nasopharyngeal or oropharyngeal swab from every participant. Prospective study participants could optionally give additional blood draws and questionnaires over a roughly two-month period. Blood samples from the prospective study were shipped frozen or at room temperature prior to DNA extraction.

TCRbeta CDR3 regions were amplified from genomic DNA using the immunoSEQ Assay, a bias-controlled multiplex PCR. On the authors' methods: Nucleated cell counts per sample were estimated from amplification of reference gene primers within the assay. Sequence reads were collapsed and filtered to measure the absolute abundance of every unique TCRbeta CDR3 rearrangement. For each sample, productive Simpson clonality was calculated as the square root of Simpson's diversity index over productive rearrangements. TCRdb provides this immuneACCESS table in a form limited to in-frame rearrangements. Some clones are lacking; in checked studies, under half of them reflect an unresolved V gene, and why the rest are absent is not known. Clone size and the V and J calls come from that table; the DNA yielded D and trimming. This sample comprises around 250,000 clones, just under 90% of them detected only once. The leading ten clones occupy 0.85% to 0.9% of the sample.

Broad study findings and their caveats: How much clinical and demographic metadata was included differed by source and by participant, and the metadata was provided uncurated.

Sample: PBMCs or T cells enriched from blood (not recorded which). The receptor was derived from a man aged 45-65 years who had been exposed to COVID-19.

The CDR3 region reads CASSAPPSGTGEWKTQYF. Read as DNA, the sequence is TGTGCCAGCAGCGCCCCGCCATCCGGGACAGGGGAATGGAAGACCCAGTACTTC. This chain is built from TRBV9 and TRBJ2-5; 10 junctional bases match TRBD1. The cysteine opens and the phenylalanine closes a CDR3 of 18 amino acids. The kept DNA is CDR3 alone, 54 bases in frame from the first base. After removal of 3 bases from V and 6 bases from J, the junction retains 17 bases not matched to a gene. According to the germline V gene, CDR1 reads SGDLS and CDR2 reads YYNGEE.